The 10 T cell receptor beta chains below all came from one sample that was sequenced in a study of sequential checkpoint blockade in melanoma. Method: immunoSEQ multiplex PCR; TCRdb's copy keeps in-frame clones and lacks some. The data show 5,700 or so clones, around 50% seen once. The treatment denotes: randomized to nivolumab then ipilimumab (arm A) or the reverse (arm B). The starting material was CD8+ T cells sorted from blood (inferred from file names), obtained from a patient given nivolumab and ipilimumab in sequence. The origin of the receptors is a human donor with melanoma.

The chain couples TRBV12-2 to TRBJ2-6; TRBD2, as called in the table, went unchecked against the DNA. TRBV12-2 is flagged as a pseudogene. The CDR3 runs to 19 residues. CDR3 in amino acids: CASRYLKTPHQSRANVLTF. In DNA form, the CDR3 reads TGTGCAAGTCGCTATCTAAAGACTCCACACCAAAGTCGGGCCAACGTCCTGACTTTC.

The V gene is TRBV9, the J gene TRBJ2-2, with TRBD2 identical over 8 bases. V trimming: 3 bases; J trimming: 4 bases; junction bases outside the gene matches: 2. The CDR3 has 14 amino acids. Germline V gene sequence: CDR1 SGDLS, CDR2 YYNGEE. The CDR3 is CASSGTSSTGELFF. DNA for the CDR3: TGTGCCAGCAGCGGGACTAGCAGCACCGGGGAGCTGTTTTTT.

This clone was seen a few times. The chain links TRBV4-2 to TRBJ1-2; D ambiguous. Germline CDR1 and CDR2: LGHNA and YNFKEQ. This CDR3 spans 11 amino acids. The V gene lost 4 bases and the J gene lost 5 bases, with 5 bases spanning the gap. CDR3 nucleotide sequence: TGTGCCAGCAGCCGCGGTTATGGCTACACCTTC. Protein sequence: CASSRGYGYTF.

The genes are TRBV4-3 and TRBJ2-1, with 12 nucleotides matching TRBD2. This CDR3 is built from 16 residues. The V gene's germline CDR1 is LGHNA and CDR2 YSLEER. V gave up 9 bases and J gave up 8 bases; unmatched junction bases: 14. This chain's CDR3 is CARNGTRLAGAYEQFF. In DNA, the CDR3 is TGCGCCAGGAATGGGACAAGACTAGCGGGGGCCTATGAGCAGTTCTTC.

The rearrangement links TRBV28 to TRBJ2-7, with TRBD2 as a possible D gene (6 bases). The CDR3 runs to 12 residues. Deletions cut 6 bases from V and 3 bases from J, with 9 bases between. Germline assignment: CDR1 MDHEN and CDR2 SYDVKM. The chain's CDR3 is CASRRDFYEQYF. The CDR3 bases are TGTGCCAGCAGAAGGGACTTCTACGAGCAGTACTTC.

This chain uses TRBV28 with TRBJ1-1; D not resolved. The germline gives CDR1 MDHEN, CDR2 SYDVKM. This CDR3 comprises 12 residues. Trimming pared 5 bases from V and 1 base from J, leaving 5 bases between. CDR3 amino acids: CASSPQNTEAFF. The CDR3 DNA sequence: TGTGCCAGCAGTCCCCAGAACACTGAAGCTTTCTTT.

The chain uses TRBV27 and TRBJ1-6; D is ambiguous. The CDR3 is 14 residues long. Trimming stripped 3 bases from V and 9 bases from J, with 12 bases between. Germline CDR1 and CDR2: MNHEY and SMNVEV (reference sequence). Here the CDR3 reads CASSLRLSFSPLHF. CDR3 nucleotides: TGTGCCAGCAGTTTGAGGTTATCCTTTTCACCCCTCCACTTT.

The chain recombines TRBV4-3 with TRBJ2-7, with D possibly TRBD1 on 5 matching bases. Per the germline V gene, CDR1 is LGHNA and CDR2 is YSLEER. V was shortened by 0 bases and J by 3 bases, with 12 bases between the two germline ends. The CDR3 has 15 amino acids. CDR3 DNA sequence: TGCGCCAGCAGCCAAGATCACGCAGGGCTCTACGAGCAGTACTTC. As protein: CASSQDHAGLYEQYF.

The chain uses TRBV21-1 and TRBJ1-6. TRBV21-1 is annotated as a pseudogene. The CDR3 runs 14 residues. The CDR3 sequence is CANAGGVYNSPLHF. The CDR3 DNA reads TGTGCCAATGCGGGGGGCGTTTATAATTCACCCCTCCACTTT.

The V call is TRBV4-3, the J call TRBJ1-6; maybe TRBD1 (6 bases). Germline-derived CDR1 and CDR2 are LGHNA and YSLEER. The CDR3 extends over 16 amino acids. V lost 2 bases and J lost 7, with 15 bases in between. This CDR3 reads CASSQYRVSGNSPLHF. The CDR3 DNA reads as TGCGCCAGCAGCCAATACAGGGTTTCGGGGAATTCACCCCTCCACTTT.